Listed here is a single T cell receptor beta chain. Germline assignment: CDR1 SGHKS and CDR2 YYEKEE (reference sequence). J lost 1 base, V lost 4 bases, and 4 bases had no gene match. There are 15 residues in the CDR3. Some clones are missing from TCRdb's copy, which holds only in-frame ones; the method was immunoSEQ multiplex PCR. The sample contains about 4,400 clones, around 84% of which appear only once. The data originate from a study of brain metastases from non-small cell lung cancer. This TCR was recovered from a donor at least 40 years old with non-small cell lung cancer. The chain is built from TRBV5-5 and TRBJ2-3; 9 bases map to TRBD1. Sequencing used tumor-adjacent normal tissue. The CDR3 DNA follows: TGTGCCAGCAGCCCTCGGACAGGGGGCACAGATACGCAGTATTTT. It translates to CASSPRTGGTDTQYF.